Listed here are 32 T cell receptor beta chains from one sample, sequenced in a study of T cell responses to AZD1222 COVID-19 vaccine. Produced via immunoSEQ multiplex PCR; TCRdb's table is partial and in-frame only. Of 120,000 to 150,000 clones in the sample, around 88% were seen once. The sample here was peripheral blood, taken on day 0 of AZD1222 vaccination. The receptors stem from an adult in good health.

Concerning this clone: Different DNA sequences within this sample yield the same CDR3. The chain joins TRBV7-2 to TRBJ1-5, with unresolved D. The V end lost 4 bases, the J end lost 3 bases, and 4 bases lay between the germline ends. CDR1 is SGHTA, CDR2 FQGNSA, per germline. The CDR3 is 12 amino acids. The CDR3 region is CASSSNNQPQHF. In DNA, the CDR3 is TGTGCCAGCAGCTCCAACAATCAGCCCCAGCATTTT.

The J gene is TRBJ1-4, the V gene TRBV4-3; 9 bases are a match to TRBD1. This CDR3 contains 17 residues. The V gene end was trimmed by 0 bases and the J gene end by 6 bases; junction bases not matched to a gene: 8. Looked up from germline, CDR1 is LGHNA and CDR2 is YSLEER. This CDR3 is CASSQDVPGQGYEKLFF. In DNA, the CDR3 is TGCGCCAGCAGCCAAGATGTTCCAGGACAGGGGTATGAAAAACTGTTTTTT.

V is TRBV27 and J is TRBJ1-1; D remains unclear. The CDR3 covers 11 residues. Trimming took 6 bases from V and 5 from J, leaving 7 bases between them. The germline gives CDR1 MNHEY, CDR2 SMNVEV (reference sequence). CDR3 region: CASSGGTEAFF. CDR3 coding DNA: TGTGCCAGCAGCGGTGGGACTGAAGCTTTCTTT.

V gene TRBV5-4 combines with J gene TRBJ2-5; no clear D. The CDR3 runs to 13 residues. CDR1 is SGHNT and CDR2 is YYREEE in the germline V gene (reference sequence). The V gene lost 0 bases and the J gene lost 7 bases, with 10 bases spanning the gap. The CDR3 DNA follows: TGTGCCAGCAGCTTGGGGGATGCTAGGACCCAGTACTTC. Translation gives CASSLGDARTQYF.

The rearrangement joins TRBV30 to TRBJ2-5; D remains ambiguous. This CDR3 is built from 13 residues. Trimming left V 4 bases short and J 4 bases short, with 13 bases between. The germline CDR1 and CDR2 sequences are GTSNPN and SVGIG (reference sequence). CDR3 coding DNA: TGTGCCTGGACCGCTAGTATGTCAGAGACCCAGTACTTC. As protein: CAWTASMSETQYF.

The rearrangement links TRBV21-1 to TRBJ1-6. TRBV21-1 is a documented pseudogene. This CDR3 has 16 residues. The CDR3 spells CASSKAASSYNSPLHF. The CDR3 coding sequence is TGTGCCAGCAGCAAGGCAGCGAGCTCCTATAATTCACCCCTCCACTTT.

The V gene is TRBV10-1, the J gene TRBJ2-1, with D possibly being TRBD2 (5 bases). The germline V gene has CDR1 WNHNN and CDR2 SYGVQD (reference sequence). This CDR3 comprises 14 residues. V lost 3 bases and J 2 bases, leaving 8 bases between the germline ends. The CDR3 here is CASSESGTYNEQFF. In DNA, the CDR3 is TGCGCCAGCAGTGAAAGCGGAACCTACAATGAGCAGTTCTTC.

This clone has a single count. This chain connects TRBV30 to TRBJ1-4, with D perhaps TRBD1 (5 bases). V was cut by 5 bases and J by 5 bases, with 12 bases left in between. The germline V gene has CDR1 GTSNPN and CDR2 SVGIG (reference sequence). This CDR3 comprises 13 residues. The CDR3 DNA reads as TGTGCCTGGGAACGACAGCGAAATGAAAAACTGTTTTTT. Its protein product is CAWERQRNEKLFF.

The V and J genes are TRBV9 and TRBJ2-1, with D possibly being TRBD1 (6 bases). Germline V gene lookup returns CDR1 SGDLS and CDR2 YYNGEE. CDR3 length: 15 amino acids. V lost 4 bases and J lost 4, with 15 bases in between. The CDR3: CASSLTWTAYNEQFF. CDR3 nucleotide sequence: TGTGCCAGCAGCTTGACTTGGACAGCTTACAATGAGCAGTTCTTC. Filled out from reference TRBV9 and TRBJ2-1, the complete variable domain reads DSGVTQTPKHLITATGQRVTLRCSPRSGDLSVYWYQQSLDQGLQFLIQYYNGEERAKGNILERFSAQQFPDLHSELNLSSLELGDSALYFCASSLTWTAYNEQFFGPGTRLTVL.

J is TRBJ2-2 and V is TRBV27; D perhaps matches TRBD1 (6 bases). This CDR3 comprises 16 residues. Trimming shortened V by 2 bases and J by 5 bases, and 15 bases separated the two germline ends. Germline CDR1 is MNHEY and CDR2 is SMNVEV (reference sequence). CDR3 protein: CASSLVSPRGTGELFF. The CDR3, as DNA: TGTGCCAGCAGTTTAGTCTCCCCCAGGGGTACCGGGGAGCTGTTTTTT.

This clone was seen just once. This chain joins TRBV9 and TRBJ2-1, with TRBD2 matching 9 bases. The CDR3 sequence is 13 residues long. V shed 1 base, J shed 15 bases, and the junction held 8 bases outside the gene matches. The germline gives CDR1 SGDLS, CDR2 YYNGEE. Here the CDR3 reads CASSVRVAGDLFF. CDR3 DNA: TGTGCCAGCAGCGTACGGGTAGCGGGAGACCTGTTCTTC. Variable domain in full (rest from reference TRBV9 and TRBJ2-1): DSGVTQTPKHLITATGQRVTLRCSPRSGDLSVYWYQQSLDQGLQFLIQYYNGEERAKGNILERFSAQQFPDLHSELNLSSLELGDSALYFCASSVRVAGDLFFGPGTRLTVL.

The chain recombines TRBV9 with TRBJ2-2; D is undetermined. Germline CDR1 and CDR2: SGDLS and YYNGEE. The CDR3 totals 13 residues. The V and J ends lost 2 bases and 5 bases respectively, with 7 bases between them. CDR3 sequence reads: CASSVDWTGELFF. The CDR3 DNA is TGTGCCAGCAGCGTTGACTGGACCGGGGAGCTGTTTTTT.

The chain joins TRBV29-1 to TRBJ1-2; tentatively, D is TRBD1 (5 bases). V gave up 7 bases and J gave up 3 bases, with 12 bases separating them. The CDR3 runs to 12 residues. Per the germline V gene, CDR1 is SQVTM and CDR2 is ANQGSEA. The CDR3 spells CSAGREDYGYTF. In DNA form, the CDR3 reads TGCAGCGCGGGACGGGAGGACTATGGCTACACCTTC.

This CDR3 reads CAISGGSRLVNEQFF. The CDR3 DNA reads as TGTGCCATCAGCGGAGGGAGTAGGTTGGTCAATGAGCAGTTCTTC. The chain joins TRBV10-3 to TRBJ2-1, with a weak D call TRBD2 (6 bases). Deletions cut 6 bases from V and 6 bases from J, with 18 bases between. Per the germline V gene, CDR1 is ENHRY and CDR2 is SYGVKD. This CDR3 has 15 residues.

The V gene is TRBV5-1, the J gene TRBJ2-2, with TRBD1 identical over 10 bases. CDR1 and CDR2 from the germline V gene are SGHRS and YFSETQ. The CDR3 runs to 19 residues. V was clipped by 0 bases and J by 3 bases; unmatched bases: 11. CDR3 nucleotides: TGCGCCAGCAGCTTGGTGACAGGGGGCGCGGGAAGCGACACCGGGGAGCTGTTTTTT. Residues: CASSLVTGGAGSDTGELFF. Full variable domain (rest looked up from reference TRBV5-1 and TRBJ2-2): KAGVTQTPRYLIKTRGQQVTLSCSPISGHRSVSWYQQTPGQGLQFLFEYFSETQRNKGNFPGRFSGRQFSNSRSEMNVSTLELGDSALYLCASSLVTGGAGSDTGELFFGEGSRLTVL.

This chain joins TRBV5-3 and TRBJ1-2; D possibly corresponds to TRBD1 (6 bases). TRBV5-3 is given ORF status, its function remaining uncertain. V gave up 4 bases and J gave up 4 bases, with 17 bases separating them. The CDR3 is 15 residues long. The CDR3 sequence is CARSPGQPHTYGYTF. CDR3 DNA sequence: TGTGCCAGAAGCCCCGGACAGCCTCACACCTATGGCTACACCTTC.

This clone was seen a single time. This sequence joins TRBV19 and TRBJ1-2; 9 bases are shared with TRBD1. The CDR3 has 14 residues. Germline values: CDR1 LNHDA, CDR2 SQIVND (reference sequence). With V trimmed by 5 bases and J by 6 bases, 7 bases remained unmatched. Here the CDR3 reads CASSSDRGVHGYTF. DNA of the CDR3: TGTGCCAGTAGTTCGGACAGGGGAGTGCATGGCTACACCTTC.

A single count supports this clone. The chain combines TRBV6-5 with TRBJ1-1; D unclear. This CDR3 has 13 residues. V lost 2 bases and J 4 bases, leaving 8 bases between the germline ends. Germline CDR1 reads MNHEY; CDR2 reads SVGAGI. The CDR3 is CASSYREVTEAFF. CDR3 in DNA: TGTGCCAGCAGTTACCGGGAGGTCACTGAAGCTTTCTTT.

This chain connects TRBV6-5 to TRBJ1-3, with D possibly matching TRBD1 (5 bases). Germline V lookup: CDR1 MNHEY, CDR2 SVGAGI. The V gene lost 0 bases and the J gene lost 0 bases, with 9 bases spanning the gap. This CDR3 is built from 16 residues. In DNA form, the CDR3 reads TGTGCCAGCAGTTACTCTAACAGGCCCTCTGGAAACACCATATATTTT. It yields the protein CASSYSNRPSGNTIYF.

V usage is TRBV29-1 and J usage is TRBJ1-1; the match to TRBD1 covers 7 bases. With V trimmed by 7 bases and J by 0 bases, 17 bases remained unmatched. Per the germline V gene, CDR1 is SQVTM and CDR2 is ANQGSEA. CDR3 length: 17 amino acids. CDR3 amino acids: CSAARAGGVGMNTEAFF. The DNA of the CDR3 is TGCAGCGCCGCCCGGGCAGGGGGTGTTGGGATGAACACTGAAGCTTTCTTT.

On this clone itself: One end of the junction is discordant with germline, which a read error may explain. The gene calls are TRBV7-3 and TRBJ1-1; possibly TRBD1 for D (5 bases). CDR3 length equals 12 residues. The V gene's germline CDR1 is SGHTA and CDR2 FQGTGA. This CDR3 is CASSASAGSLHF. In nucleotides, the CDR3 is TGTGCCAGCAGCGCGTCGGCAGGGTCCCTACACTTT.

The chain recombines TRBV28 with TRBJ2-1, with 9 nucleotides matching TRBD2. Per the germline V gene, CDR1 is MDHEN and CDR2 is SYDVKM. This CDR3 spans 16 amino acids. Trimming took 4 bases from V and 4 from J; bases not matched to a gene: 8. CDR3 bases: TGTGCCAGCAGTTCCCGTAGCGGGAGAGGGTACAATGAGCAGTTCTTC. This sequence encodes CASSSRSGRGYNEQFF.

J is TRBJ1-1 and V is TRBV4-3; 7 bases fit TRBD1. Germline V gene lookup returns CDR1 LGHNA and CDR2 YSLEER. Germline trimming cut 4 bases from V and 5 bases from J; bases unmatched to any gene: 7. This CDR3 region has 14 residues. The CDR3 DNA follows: TGCGCCAGCAGCCGCGACAGGGTCTGGACTGAAGCTTTCTTT. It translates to CASSRDRVWTEAFF.

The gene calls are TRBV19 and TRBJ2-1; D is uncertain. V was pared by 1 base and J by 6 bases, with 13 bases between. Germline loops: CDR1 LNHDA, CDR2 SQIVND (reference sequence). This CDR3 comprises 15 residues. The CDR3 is CASSIVRQARNEQFF. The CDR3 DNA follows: TGTGCCAGTAGTATAGTCCGGCAGGCCCGCAATGAGCAGTTCTTC.

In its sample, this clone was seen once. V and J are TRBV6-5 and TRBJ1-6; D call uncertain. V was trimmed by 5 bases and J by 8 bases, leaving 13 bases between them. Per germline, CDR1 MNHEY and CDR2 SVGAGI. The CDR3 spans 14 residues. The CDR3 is CASSRVQSYSPLHF. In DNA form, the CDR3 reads TGTGCCAGCAGTAGGGTGCAGTCTTATTCACCCCTCCACTTT.

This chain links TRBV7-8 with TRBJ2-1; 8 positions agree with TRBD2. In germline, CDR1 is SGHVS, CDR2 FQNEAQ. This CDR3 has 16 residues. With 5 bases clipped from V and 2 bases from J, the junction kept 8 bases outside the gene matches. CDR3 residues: CASSITTSDTYNEQFF. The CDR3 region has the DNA TGTGCCAGCAGCATAACGACTAGCGATACCTACAATGAGCAGTTCTTC.

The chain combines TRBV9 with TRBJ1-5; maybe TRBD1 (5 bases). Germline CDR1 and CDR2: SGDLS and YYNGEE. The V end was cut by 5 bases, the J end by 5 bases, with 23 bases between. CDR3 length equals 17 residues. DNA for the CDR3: TGTGCCAGCAGTGATGACAGTGGTCGGGTGGTCGATCAGCCCCAGCATTTT. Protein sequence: CASSDDSGRVVDQPQHF.

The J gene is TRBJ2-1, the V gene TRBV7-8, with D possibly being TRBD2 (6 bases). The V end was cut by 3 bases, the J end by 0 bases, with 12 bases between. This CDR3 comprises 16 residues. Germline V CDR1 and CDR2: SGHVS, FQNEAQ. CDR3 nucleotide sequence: TGTGCCAGCAGCTTCCCTCGGGGGAGCTCCTACAATGAGCAGTTCTTC. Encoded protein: CASSFPRGSSYNEQFF.

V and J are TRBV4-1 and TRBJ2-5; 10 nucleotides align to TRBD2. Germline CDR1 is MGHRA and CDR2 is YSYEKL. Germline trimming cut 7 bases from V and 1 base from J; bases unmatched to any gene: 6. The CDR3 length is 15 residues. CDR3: CASNRLAGLQETQYF. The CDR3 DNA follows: TGCGCCAGCAACCGACTAGCGGGTCTCCAAGAGACCCAGTACTTC.

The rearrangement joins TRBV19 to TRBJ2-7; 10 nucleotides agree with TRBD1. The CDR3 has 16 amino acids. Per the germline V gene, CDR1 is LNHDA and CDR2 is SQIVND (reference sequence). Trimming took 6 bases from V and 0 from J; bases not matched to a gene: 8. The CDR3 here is CASRGLGTGASYEQYF. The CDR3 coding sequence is TGTGCCAGTAGGGGTCTCGGGACAGGGGCCTCCTACGAGCAGTACTTC. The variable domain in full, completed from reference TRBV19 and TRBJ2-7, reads DGGITQSPKYLFRKEGQNVTLSCEQNLNHDAMYWYRQDPGQGLRLIYYSQIVNDFQKGDIAEGYSVSREKKESFPLTVTSAQKNPTAFYLCASRGLGTGASYEQYFGPGTRLTVT.

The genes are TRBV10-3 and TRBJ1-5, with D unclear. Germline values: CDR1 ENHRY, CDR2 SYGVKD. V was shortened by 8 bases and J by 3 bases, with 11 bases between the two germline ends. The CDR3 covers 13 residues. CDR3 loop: CAIVQDLNQPQHF. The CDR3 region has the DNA TGTGCCATCGTCCAGGACCTCAATCAGCCCCAGCATTTT.

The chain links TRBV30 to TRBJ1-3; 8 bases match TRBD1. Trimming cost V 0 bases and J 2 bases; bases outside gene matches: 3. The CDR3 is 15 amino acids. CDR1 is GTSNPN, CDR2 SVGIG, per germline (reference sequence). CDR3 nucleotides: TGTGCCTGGAGTGTACCGACAGGGGCTGGAAACACCATATATTTT. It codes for CAWSVPTGAGNTIYF.